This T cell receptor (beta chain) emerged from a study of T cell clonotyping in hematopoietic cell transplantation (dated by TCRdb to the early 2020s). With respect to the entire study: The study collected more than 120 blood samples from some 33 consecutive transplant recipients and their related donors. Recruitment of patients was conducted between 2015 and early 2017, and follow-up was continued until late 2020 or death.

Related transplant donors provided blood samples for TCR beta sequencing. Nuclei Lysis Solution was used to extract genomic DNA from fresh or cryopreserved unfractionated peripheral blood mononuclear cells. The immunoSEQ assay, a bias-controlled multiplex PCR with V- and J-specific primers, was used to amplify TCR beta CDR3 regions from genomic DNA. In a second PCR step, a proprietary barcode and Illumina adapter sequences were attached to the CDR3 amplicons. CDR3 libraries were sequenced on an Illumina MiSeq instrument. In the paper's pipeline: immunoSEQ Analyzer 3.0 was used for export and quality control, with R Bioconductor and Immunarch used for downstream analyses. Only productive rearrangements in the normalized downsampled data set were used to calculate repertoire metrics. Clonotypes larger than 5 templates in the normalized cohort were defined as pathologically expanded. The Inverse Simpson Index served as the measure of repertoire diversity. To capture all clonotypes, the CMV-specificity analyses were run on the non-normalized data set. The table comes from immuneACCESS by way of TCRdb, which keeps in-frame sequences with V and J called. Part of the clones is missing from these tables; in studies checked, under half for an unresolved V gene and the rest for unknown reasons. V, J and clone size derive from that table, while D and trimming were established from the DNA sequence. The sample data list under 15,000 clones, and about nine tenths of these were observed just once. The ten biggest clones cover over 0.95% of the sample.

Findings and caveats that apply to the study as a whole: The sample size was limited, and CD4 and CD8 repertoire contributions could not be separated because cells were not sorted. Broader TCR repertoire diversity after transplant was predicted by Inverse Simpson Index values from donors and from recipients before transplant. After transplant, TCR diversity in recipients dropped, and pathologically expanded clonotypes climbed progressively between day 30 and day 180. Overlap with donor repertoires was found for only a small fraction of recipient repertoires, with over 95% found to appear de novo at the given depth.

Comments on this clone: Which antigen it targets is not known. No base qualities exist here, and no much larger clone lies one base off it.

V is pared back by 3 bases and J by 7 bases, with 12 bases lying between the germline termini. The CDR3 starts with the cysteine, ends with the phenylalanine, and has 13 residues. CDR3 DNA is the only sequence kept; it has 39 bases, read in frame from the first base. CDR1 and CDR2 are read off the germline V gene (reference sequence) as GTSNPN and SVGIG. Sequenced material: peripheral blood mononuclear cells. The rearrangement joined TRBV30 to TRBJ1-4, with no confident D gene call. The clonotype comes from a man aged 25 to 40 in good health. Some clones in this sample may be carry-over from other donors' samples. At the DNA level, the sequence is TGTGCCTGGAGCGATACCTCAGGTGAAAAACTGTTTTTT. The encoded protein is CAWSDTSGEKLFF.